The sequence of this T cell receptor (beta chain) was determined in a study of blood T cell repertoires in COVID-19. Study information: The samples span acute and convalescent COVID-19 from the United States, Italy and Spain. The analysed material was cDNA or gDNA that came from T cells, B-cell-depleted T cells, or PBMCs.

Repertoires were generated with immunoSEQ multiplex PCR, while TCRdb's copy carries only in-frame clones and drops some. The sample lists 190,000 or so clones, about 88% occurring once. The sequenced sample was peripheral blood. The receptor was isolated from a woman in her twenties or thirties with active or convalescent COVID-19.

The CDR3 DNA is TGTGCCAGCCGCTCGAGCAGGGATGATGAAAAACTGTTTTTT. As protein: CASRSSRDDEKLFF. J is TRBJ1-4 and V is TRBV27, with D possibly matching TRBD1 (5 bases). The CDR3 length is 14 residues. V shed 8 bases and J shed 6 bases, with 16 bases lying between them. From germline, CDR1 is MNHEY and CDR2 SMNVEV (reference sequence).